This is a list of T cell receptor beta chains from one sample in a study of tumor and adjacent non-tumor tissue in lung cancer. TCRdb ran MiXCR on the multiplex PCR reads and lists one entry per CDR3 protein. The sample consists of some 84,000 distinct CDR3 sequences, approximately 57% of them appearing once. Specimen: lung tumor tissue. These receptors all come from a man between 65 and 80 years old with non-small cell lung cancer. The CDR3 runs from the conserved cysteine through the conserved F or W. D genes are given only for firm matches. Some rows have no size entry. The others give once, few or many, or a class for an expanded clone.

D gene: .
clone size: many
J gene: TRBJ1-1
V gene: TRBV6-1
CDR3 DNA: TGTGCCAGCAGTGAACTTTGGGGAATGAACACTGAAGCTTTCTTT
CDR3 protein: CASSELWGMNTEAFF

D gene: .
clone size: .
J gene: TRBJ2-5
V gene: TRBV4-2
CDR3 DNA: TGTGCAAGCAGCCTCGGGGGGCGAGAGATCCATTACTTC
CDR3 protein: CASSLGGREIHYF

D gene: .
clone size: .
J gene: TRBJ2-5
V gene: TRBV21-1
CDR3 DNA: TGTTCCAGCAGTAAAGGGGAGCAGCCCCAAGAGACCCAGTACTTC
CDR3 protein: CSSSKGEQPQETQYF

D gene: .
clone size: .
J gene: TRBJ2-3
V gene: TRBV20-1
CDR3 DNA: TGCAGTGCTTCAACTAGCACAGATATGCAGTATTTT
CDR3 protein: CSASTSTDMQYF

D gene: .
clone size: .
J gene: TRBJ1-6
V gene: TRBV6-1
CDR3 DNA: TGTGCCAGCAGTCCCGGATCTCCTAATTCACCCCTCCACTTC
CDR3 protein: CASSPGSPNSPLHF

D gene: TRBD1
clone size: .
J gene: TRBJ1-5
V gene: TRBV5-1
CDR3 DNA: TGCGCCAGCACCTTGGCAGGGGGGGGTCAGCCCCAGCATTTT
CDR3 protein: CASTLAGGGQPQHF

D gene: .
clone size: many
J gene: TRBJ2-1
V gene: TRBV30
CDR3 DNA: TGTGCCTGGAGTTTCAAGATTGAGCAGTTCTTC
CDR3 protein: CAWSFKIEQFF

D gene: TRBD1
clone size: .
J gene: TRBJ1-5
V gene: TRBV5-5
CDR3 DNA: TGTGCCGGCAGCTCTAACAGGGGGTCCCAGCCCCAGCATTTT
CDR3 protein: CAGSSNRGSQPQHF

D gene: .
clone size: .
J gene: TRBJ1-6
V gene: TRBV6-1
CDR3 DNA: TGTGCCAGCAGTAGCCTGGACAGTAATTCACCCCTCCACTTC
CDR3 protein: CASSSLDSNSPLHF

D gene: .
clone size: .
J gene: TRBJ2-3
V gene: TRBV12-5
CDR3 DNA: TGTGTTAGTGGTCTGGTACAGACGGAGGAGGACACAGATACGCAGTATTTT
CDR3 protein: CVSGLVQTEEDTDTQYF

D gene: .
clone size: once
J gene: TRBJ2-3
V gene: TRBV13
CDR3 DNA: TGTGCCAGCGGTCAAAAGGGCACACAGTATTTT
CDR3 protein: CASGQKGTQYF

D gene: .
clone size: .
J gene: TRBJ1-5
V gene: TRBV11-2
CDR3 DNA: TGTGCCAGCAGCTTAGAAGGGGGGGGCAACCAGCACCAGCATTTT
CDR3 protein: CASSLEGGGNQHQHF

D gene: .
clone size: .
J gene: TRBJ2-4
V gene: TRBV6-5
CDR3 DNA: TGTGCCACCCGGTGGGGCAGAAACATTGAGTACTTC
CDR3 protein: CATRWGRNIEYF

D gene: TRBD1
clone size: .
J gene: TRBJ1-6
V gene: TRBV4-1
CDR3 DNA: TGCGCCAGCAGCCTAACCGGGACAGCAAATTCACGCCTCCACTTT
CDR3 protein: CASSLTGTANSRLHF

D gene: .
clone size: many
J gene: TRBJ2-5
V gene: TRBV20-1
CDR3 DNA: TGCAGTGCCCTTGGTGGACTCCAAGAGACCCAGTACTTC
CDR3 protein: CSALGGLQETQYF

D gene: .
clone size: many
J gene: TRBJ2-2
V gene: TRBV5-1
CDR3 DNA: TGCGCCAGCAGCTTAGAGGCCGGGGAGCTGTTTTTT
CDR3 protein: CASSLEAGELFF

D gene: .
clone size: .
J gene: TRBJ2-5
V gene: TRBV28
CDR3 DNA: TGTGCCAGCAGTTTTGTAGGGACCCCCGTAGAGACCCAGTACTTC
CDR3 protein: CASSFVGTPVETQYF

D gene: .
clone size: .
J gene: TRBJ2-2
V gene: TRBV21-1
CDR3 DNA: TGTACCAGCAGAAGACGGGGCAGGGACACCGGGGAGCTGTTTTTT
CDR3 protein: CTSRRRGRDTGELFF

D gene: TRBD1
clone size: .
J gene: TRBJ2-6
V gene: TRBV11-2
CDR3 DNA: TGTGCCAGTAACTCCCCGAGGGGAAGAGGGGGCTCTGGGGCCAACGTCCTGATTTTC
CDR3 protein: CASNSPRGRGGSGANVLIF

D gene: .
clone size: .
J gene: TRBJ1-3
V gene: TRBV20-1
CDR3 DNA: TGCAGTGCCCAGATCACTGGAAACACCATATATTTT
CDR3 protein: CSAQITGNTIYF

D gene: .
clone size: .
J gene: TRBJ2-2
V gene: TRBV6-5
CDR3 DNA: TGTGCCAGCAAACTCCAGGGAGACAGCGTGGAGCTGTTTTTT
CDR3 protein: CASKLQGDSVELFF

D gene: .
clone size: many
J gene: TRBJ1-1
V gene: TRBV28
CDR3 DNA: TGTGCCAGCATCCCTGCGGCGGGGACTGAAGCTTTCTTT
CDR3 protein: CASIPAAGTEAFF

D gene: TRBD1
clone size: many
J gene: TRBJ1-4
V gene: TRBV4-1
CDR3 DNA: TGCGCCAGCAGCCAATTATACGGGGGACAGGGGGTAGGAGAAAAACTGTTTTTT
CDR3 protein: CASSQLYGGQGVGEKLFF

D gene: TRBD2
clone size: .
J gene: TRBJ2-3
V gene: TRBV20-1
CDR3 DNA: TGCAGTGCTAGAGATCGGACTAGCGGGACGGTTACGCAGTATTTT
CDR3 protein: CSARDRTSGTVTQYF

D gene: TRBD1
clone size: .
J gene: TRBJ1-2
V gene: TRBV7-2
CDR3 DNA: TGTGCCAGCAGCTTAGACTCTGGACAGGGGTTCTATGGCTACACCTTC
CDR3 protein: CASSLDSGQGFYGYTF

D gene: .
clone size: many
J gene: TRBJ1-1
V gene: TRBV28
CDR3 DNA: TGTGCCAGCAGTTTAAGGGGAACAACTGAAGCTTTCTTT
CDR3 protein: CASSLRGTTEAFF

D gene: .
clone size: .
J gene: TRBJ1-5
V gene: TRBV6-2/TRBV6-3
CDR3 DNA: TGTGCCAGCGGTTACCCGATGGGGTCGGGCTGGAGCAATCAGCCCCAGCATTTT
CDR3 protein: CASGYPMGSGWSNQPQHF

D gene: .
clone size: .
J gene: TRBJ1-2
V gene: TRBV29-1
CDR3 DNA: .
CDR3 protein: CSAGQAGDYGCTF

D gene: .
clone size: once
J gene: TRBJ2-7
V gene: TRBV11-2
CDR3 DNA: TGTGTCAGCAACCTCTGGTCGGGTTCCTACGAGCAGTACTTC
CDR3 protein: CVSNLWSGSYEQYF

D gene: .
clone size: many
J gene: TRBJ2-5
V gene: TRBV7-9
CDR3 DNA: TGTGTCAGCGGCCAAGGGGCGAGCAGGCCTCAAGAGACCCAGTACTTC
CDR3 protein: CVSGQGASRPQETQYF

D gene: TRBD1
clone size: .
J gene: TRBJ2-5
V gene: TRBV11-1
CDR3 DNA: TGTGCCAGCAGCTTAGCGATATTCGACAGGGACAATACCCAGTACTTC
CDR3 protein: CASSLAIFDRDNTQYF

D gene: TRBD2
clone size: many
J gene: TRBJ2-3
V gene: TRBV4-2
CDR3 DNA: TGTGCCAGCAGCCAAGATTTGAGCGGGGACGGGGGTACGCAGTATTTT
CDR3 protein: CASSQDLSGDGGTQYF